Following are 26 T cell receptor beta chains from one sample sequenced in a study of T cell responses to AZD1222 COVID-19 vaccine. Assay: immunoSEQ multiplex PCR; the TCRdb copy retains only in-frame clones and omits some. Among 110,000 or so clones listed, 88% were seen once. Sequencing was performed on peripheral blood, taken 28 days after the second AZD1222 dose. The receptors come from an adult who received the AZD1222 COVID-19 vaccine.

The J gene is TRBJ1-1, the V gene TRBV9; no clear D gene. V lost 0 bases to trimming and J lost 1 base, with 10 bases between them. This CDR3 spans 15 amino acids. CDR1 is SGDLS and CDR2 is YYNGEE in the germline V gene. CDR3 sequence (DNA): TGTGCCAGCAGCGTAGCTTGGGGAAGGAACACTGAAGCTTTCTTT. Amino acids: CASSVAWGRNTEAFF. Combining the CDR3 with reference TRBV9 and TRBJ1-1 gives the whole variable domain DSGVTQTPKHLITATGQRVTLRCSPRSGDLSVYWYQQSLDQGLQFLIQYYNGEERAKGNILERFSAQQFPDLHSELNLSSLELGDSALYFCASSVAWGRNTEAFFGQGTRLTVV.

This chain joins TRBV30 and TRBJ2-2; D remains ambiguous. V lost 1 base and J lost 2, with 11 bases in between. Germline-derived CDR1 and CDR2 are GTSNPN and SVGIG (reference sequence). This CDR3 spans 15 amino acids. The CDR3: CAWSDAPINTGELFF. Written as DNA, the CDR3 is TGTGCCTGGAGTGACGCCCCGATAAACACCGGGGAGCTGTTTTTT.

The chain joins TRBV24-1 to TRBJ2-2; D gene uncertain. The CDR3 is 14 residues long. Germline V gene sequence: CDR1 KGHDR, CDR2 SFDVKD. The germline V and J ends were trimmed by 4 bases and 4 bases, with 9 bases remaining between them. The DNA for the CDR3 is TGTGCCACCAGTGACAGGCTTAGCACCGGGGAGCTGTTTTTT. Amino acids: CATSDRLSTGELFF.

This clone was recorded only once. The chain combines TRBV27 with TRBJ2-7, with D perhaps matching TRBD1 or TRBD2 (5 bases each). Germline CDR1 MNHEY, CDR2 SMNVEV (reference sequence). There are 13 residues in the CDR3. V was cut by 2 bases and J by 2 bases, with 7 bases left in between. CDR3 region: CASSLRDAYEQYF. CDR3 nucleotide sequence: TGTGCCAGCAGTTTACGGGACGCCTACGAGCAGTACTTC.

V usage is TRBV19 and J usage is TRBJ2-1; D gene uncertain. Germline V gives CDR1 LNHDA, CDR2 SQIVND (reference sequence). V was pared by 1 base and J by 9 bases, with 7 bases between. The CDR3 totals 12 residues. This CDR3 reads CASSIGSTEQFF. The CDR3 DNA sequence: TGTGCCAGTAGTATAGGAAGCACTGAGCAGTTCTTC.

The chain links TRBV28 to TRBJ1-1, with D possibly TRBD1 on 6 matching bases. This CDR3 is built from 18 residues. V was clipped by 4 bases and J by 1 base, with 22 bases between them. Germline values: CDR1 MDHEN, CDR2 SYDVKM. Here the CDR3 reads CASSYPGNSRDTNTEAFF. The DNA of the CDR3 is TGTGCCAGCAGTTATCCTGGCAACTCCCGGGACACGAACACTGAAGCTTTCTTT.

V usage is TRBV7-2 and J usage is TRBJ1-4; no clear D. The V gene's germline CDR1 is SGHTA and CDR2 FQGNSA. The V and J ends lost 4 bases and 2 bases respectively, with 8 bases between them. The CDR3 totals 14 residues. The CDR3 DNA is TGTGCCAGCAGCTCTTATAGCACTAATGAAAAACTGTTTTTT. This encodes CASSSYSTNEKLFF.

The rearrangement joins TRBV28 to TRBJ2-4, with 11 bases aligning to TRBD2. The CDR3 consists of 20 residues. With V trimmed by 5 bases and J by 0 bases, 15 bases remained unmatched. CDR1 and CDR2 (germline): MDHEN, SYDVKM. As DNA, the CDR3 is TGTGCCAGCAGTCCCGAACAGTCTAGCGGGAGGACCTTAGCCAAAAACATTCAGTACTTC. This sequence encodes CASSPEQSSGRTLAKNIQYF.

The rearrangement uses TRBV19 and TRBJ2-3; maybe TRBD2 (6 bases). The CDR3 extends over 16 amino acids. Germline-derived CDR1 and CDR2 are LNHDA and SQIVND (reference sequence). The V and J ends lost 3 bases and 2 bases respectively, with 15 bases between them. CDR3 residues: CASSIILGLITDTQYF. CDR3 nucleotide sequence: TGTGCCAGTAGTATTATCTTGGGACTTATCACAGATACGCAGTATTTT.

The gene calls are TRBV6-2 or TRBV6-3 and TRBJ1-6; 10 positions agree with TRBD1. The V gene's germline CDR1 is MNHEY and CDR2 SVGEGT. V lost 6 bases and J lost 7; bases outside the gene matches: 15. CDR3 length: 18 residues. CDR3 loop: CASSRTQPGQGRNSPLHF. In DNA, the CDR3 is TGTGCCAGCAGCCGAACCCAACCGGGACAGGGGAGAAATTCACCCCTCCACTTT.

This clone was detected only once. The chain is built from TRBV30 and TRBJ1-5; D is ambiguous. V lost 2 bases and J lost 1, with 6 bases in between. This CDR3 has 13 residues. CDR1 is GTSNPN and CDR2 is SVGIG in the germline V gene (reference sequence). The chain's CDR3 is CAWSQDSNQPQHF. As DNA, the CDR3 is TGTGCCTGGAGTCAGGACAGCAATCAGCCCCAGCATTTT.

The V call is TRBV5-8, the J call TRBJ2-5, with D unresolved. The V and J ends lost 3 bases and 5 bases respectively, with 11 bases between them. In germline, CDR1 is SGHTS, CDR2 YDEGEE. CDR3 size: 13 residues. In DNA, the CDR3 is TGTGCCAGCAGCTCTCCGGTTGGGGAGACCCAGTACTTC. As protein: CASSSPVGETQYF.

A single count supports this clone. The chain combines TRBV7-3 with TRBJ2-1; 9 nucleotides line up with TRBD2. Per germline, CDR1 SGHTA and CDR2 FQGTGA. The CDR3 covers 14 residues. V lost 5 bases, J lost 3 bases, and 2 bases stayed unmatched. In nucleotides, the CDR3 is TGTGCCAGCAGCCGACTAGCGGACTACAATGAGCAGTTCTTC. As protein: CASSRLADYNEQFF.

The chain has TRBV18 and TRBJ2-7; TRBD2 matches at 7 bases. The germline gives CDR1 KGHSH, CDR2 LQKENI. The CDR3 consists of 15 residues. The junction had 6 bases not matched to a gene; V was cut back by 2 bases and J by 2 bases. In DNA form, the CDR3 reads TGTGCCAGCTCACCATCAACGGGGAGGGCCTACGAGCAGTACTTC. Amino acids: CASSPSTGRAYEQYF.

In DNA form, the CDR3 reads TGTGCCAGCAGCCCTGCCCGGTCTGAAGCTTTCTTT. Its translation: CASSPARSEAFF. The V and J genes are TRBV3-1 (or the pseudogene TRBV3-2) and TRBJ1-1; D is ambiguous. The germline V gene encodes CDR1 LGHDT and CDR2 YNNKEL (reference sequence). Trimming removed 4 bases from V and 6 bases from J, with 9 bases in between. The CDR3 has 12 residues.

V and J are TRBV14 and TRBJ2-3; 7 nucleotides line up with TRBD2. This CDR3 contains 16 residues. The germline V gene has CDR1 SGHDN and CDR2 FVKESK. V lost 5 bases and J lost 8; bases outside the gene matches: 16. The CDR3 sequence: CASSFNPAGSHGTQYF. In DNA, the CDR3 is TGTGCCAGCAGCTTCAACCCAGCGGGATCCCACGGTACGCAGTATTTT. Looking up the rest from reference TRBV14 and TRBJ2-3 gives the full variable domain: EAGVTQFPSHSVIEKGQTVTLRCDPISGHDNLYWYRRVMGKEIKFLLHFVKESKQDESGMPNNRFLAERTGGTYSTLKVQPAELEDSGVYFCASSFNPAGSHGTQYFGPGTRLTVL.

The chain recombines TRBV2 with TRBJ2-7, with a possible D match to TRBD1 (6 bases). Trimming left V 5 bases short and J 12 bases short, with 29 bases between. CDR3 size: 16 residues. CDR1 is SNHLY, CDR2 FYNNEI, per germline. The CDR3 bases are TGTGCCAGCAGTTCAACAGAAGGGAAGACAGGAGTCGGGCTGTACTTC. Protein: CASSSTEGKTGVGLYF.

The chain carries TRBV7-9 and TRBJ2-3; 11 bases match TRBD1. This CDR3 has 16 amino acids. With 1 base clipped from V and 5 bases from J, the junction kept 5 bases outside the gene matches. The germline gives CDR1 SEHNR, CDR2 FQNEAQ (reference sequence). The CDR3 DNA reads TGTGCCAGCAGCTTAGTCGGGACAGGGGGTTTAGATACGCAGTATTTT. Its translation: CASSLVGTGGLDTQYF.

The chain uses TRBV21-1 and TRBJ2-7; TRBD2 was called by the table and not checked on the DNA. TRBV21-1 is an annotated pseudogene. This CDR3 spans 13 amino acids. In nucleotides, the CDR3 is TGTGCCAGCAGCCCATCTAGCGGGGCGACGGGGTACTTC. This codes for CASSPSSGATGYF.

CDR3 sequence (DNA): TGTGCCAGCAGCTTAGAGGGACTAGCGGGGGAGACCCAGTACTTC. It is translated as CASSLEGLAGETQYF. The chain uses TRBV7-6 and TRBJ2-5; 13 bases are a match to TRBD2. Germline CDR1 SGHVS, CDR2 FNYEAQ. The CDR3 has 15 amino acids. The ends lost 1 base at V and 5 bases at J; junction bases unmatched: 1. Filled out from reference TRBV7-6 and TRBJ2-5, the complete variable domain reads GAGVSQSPRYKVTKRGQDVALRCDPISGHVSLYWYRQALGQGPEFLTYFNYEAQQDKSGLPNDRFSAERPEGSISTLTIQRTEQRDSAMYRCASSLEGLAGETQYFGPGTRLLVL.

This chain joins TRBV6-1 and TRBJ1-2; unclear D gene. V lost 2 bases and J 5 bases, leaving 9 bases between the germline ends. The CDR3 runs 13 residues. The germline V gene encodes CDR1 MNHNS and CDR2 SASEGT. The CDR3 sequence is CASSESPGYGYTF. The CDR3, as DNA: TGTGCCAGCAGTGAAAGCCCAGGATATGGCTACACCTTC.

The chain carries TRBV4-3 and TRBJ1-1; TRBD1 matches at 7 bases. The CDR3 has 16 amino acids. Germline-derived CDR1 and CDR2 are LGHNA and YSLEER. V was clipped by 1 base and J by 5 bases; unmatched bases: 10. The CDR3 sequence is CASSQGGLQGVTEAFF. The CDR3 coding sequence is TGCGCCAGCAGCCAAGGAGGCCTCCAGGGGGTGACTGAAGCTTTCTTT.

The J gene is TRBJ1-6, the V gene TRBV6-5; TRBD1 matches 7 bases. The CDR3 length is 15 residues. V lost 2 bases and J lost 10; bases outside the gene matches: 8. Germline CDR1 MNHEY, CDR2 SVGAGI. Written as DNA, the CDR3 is TGTGCCAGCAGTTACACACAGGGGTGGAAGTCACCCCTCCACTTT. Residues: CASSYTQGWKSPLHF.

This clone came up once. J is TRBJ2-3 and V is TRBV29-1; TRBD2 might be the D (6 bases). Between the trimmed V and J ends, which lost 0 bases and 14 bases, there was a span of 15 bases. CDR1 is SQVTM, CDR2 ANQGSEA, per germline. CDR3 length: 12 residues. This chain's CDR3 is CSVEETSENRYF. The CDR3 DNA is TGCAGCGTTGAAGAGACTAGTGAAAATCGGTATTTT.

This CDR3 reads CASSLEGGLSDQPQHF. The CDR3 coding sequence is TGCGCCAGCAGCTTGGAAGGGGGGTTATCAGATCAGCCCCAGCATTTT. The V gene is TRBV5-1, the J gene TRBJ1-5; possible D gene TRBD1, 6 bases. V lost 0 bases to trimming and J lost 5 bases, with 15 bases between them. The germline CDR1 and CDR2 sequences are SGHRS and YFSETQ. The CDR3 has 16 amino acids.

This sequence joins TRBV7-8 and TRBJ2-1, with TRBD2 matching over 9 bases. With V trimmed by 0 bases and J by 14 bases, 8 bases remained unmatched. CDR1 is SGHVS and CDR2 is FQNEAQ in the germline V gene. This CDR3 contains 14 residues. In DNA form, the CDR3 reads TGTGCCAGCAGCTTAGCCGGGACTAGCCGAGGGGAGTTCTTC. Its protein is CASSLAGTSRGEFF.